What follows are 29 T cell receptor beta chains derived from one specimen sequenced in a study of response to subunit inactivated influenza vaccine. TCRdb re-derived calls from the RT-PCR reads in MiXCR, one entry per CDR3 protein. Of about 620,000 distinct CDR3 sequences in the sample, roughly 12% are singletons; the top ten hold roughly a tenth. The sequencing here drew on PBMCs from blood, taken on the day of vaccination. Receptors were obtained from a man aged 45-65 years who received an inactivated influenza vaccine.

This sequence joins TRBV6-2 or TRBV6-3 and TRBJ2-3, with D perhaps matching TRBD2 (7 bases). The CDR3 is made up of 18 amino acids. CDR1 and CDR2 from the germline V gene are MNHEY and SVGEGT. The V and J ends lost 4 bases and 0 bases respectively, with 20 bases between them. The CDR3 sequence: CASSFSPGRGRSTDTQYF. CDR3 in DNA: TGTGCCAGCAGTTTTTCCCCTGGGCGGGGGCGGAGCACAGATACGCAGTATTTT.

In its sample, this clonotype was seen a few times. V gene TRBV23-1 combines with J gene TRBJ1-1; 10 bases map to TRBD1. TRBV23-1 is classed as an ORF, of uncertain function. The CDR3 is 17 residues long. Losses at the gene ends were 2 bases for V and 1 base for J; bases not matched to a gene: 7. The DNA of the CDR3 is TGCGCCAGCAGTCAAAACCGGACAGGGGGTACGAACACTGAAGCTTTCTTT. Its protein is CASSQNRTGGTNTEAFF.

The rearrangement uses TRBV5-1 and TRBJ2-2; D remains unclear. V shed 3 bases and J shed 2 bases, with 8 bases lying between them. The CDR3 sequence is 14 residues long. CDR1 is SGHRS, CDR2 YFSETQ, per germline. CDR3 in DNA: TGCGCCAGCAGCTATAACAGTAACACCGGGGAGCTGTTTTTT. As protein: CASSYNSNTGELFF.

There are a few counts of this clonotype. The chain links TRBV6-5 to TRBJ1-5; D remains unclear. V was trimmed by 2 bases and J by 1 base, leaving 3 bases between them. From germline, CDR1 is MNHEY and CDR2 SVGAGI. This CDR3 spans 13 amino acids. The CDR3: CASSYKSNQPQHF. The CDR3 bases are TGTGCCAGCAGTTACAAAAGCAATCAGCCCCAGCATTTT.

This rearrangement joins TRBV6-1 to TRBJ2-7; TRBD1 or TRBD2 may be the D gene (7 bases each). V dropped 6 bases and J dropped 2 bases, with 17 bases sitting between them. Germline CDR1 MNHNS, CDR2 SASEGT. The CDR3 contains 15 residues. The CDR3 loop is CASRRDREGAYEQYF. The CDR3, as DNA: TGTGCCAGCAGACGAGACAGGGAGGGAGCCTACGAGCAGTACTTC.

This clonotype was counted a few times. This chain uses TRBV28 with TRBJ2-5; 10 bases are shared with TRBD2. V shed 6 bases and J 5 bases; nucleotides not matched to a gene: 9. The CDR3 totals 15 residues. Germline values: CDR1 MDHEN, CDR2 SYDVKM. CDR3 residues: CASSSSGRAWETQYF. In nucleotides, the CDR3 is TGTGCCAGCAGCTCGAGCGGGAGGGCCTGGGAGACCCAGTACTTC.

V and J are TRBV20-1 and TRBJ2-7, with D maybe TRBD1 (6 bases). Deletions cut 5 bases from V and 5 bases from J, with 13 bases between. CDR1 is DFQATT, CDR2 SNEGSKA, per germline (reference sequence). The CDR3 spans 12 residues. This CDR3 is CSALAGTNEQYF. The CDR3, as DNA: TGCAGTGCTCTTGCCGGGACAAACGAGCAGTACTTC.

This clonotype has a handful of counts. This chain uses TRBV29-1 with TRBJ2-7, with 9 bases that match TRBD1. V was clipped by 4 bases and J by 2 bases; unmatched bases: 6. CDR1 is SQVTM and CDR2 is ANQGSEA in the germline V gene. The CDR3 contains 14 residues. CDR3 loop: CSVARTGDPYEQYF. CDR3 DNA: TGCAGCGTTGCCAGGACAGGGGATCCCTACGAGCAGTACTTC.

This chain connects TRBV2 to TRBJ2-7; TRBD1 might be the D (6 bases). The CDR3 loop spans 15 amino acids. Between the trimmed V and J ends, which lost 3 bases and 7 bases, there was a span of 19 bases. Per the germline V gene, CDR1 is SNHLY and CDR2 is FYNNEI. For the CDR3, the DNA is TGTGCCAGCAGTGAGTGGCAGGGGCCCTTAAAGGAGCAGTACTTC. Translated: CASSEWQGPLKEQYF.

This clonotype was detected many times. This sequence joins TRBV5-1 and TRBJ2-2; a weak D match, TRBD2 (6 bases). Germline V CDR1 and CDR2: SGHRS, YFSETQ. V lost 4 bases and J lost 0, with 13 bases in between. The CDR3 has 16 residues. CDR3 coding DNA: TGCGCCAGCAGCCCGTCCGGACTAACGAACACCGGGGAGCTGTTTTTT. Encoded protein: CASSPSGLTNTGELFF.

There are many counts of this clonotype. The DNA for the CDR3 is TGTGCCAGCAGTCCGACAGGGGGCCCAGATACGCAGTATTTT. Its translation: CASSPTGGPDTQYF. The V gene is TRBV12-3 or TRBV12-4, the J gene TRBJ2-3; 10 bases are shared with TRBD1. V was pared by 5 bases and J by 4 bases, with 3 bases of the junction left unmatched. The CDR3 is 14 residues long.

This chain links TRBV11-1 with TRBJ2-5; the match to TRBD2 covers 9 bases. There are 18 residues in the CDR3. V shed 4 bases, J shed 2 bases, and the junction held 14 bases outside the gene matches. Germline V gene sequence: CDR1 SGHAT, CDR2 FQDESV (reference sequence). CDR3 nucleotides: TGTGCCAGCAGCTCCCAGCCGGGAGCGGGAGGCCGTCAAGAGACCCAGTACTTC. Its translation is CASSSQPGAGGRQETQYF.

The chain joins TRBV6-2 or TRBV6-3 to TRBJ2-7, with D possibly called TRBD1 or TRBD2 (5 bases each). V lost 4 bases and J lost 2, with 18 bases in between. The CDR3 consists of 16 residues. Germline V gene data show CDR1 as MNHEY and CDR2 as SVGEGT. Here the CDR3 DNA reads TGTGCCAGCAGTTCATTTACCGGGACCTTAGCCTACGAGCAGTACTTC. Amino acids: CASSSFTGTLAYEQYF.

The rearrangement joins TRBV27 to TRBJ2-1; no clear D. Germline assignment: CDR1 MNHEY and CDR2 SMNVEV (reference sequence). V was trimmed by 6 bases and J by 8 bases, leaving 14 bases between them. This CDR3 is built from 13 residues. The CDR3 reads CASRTWASYEQFF. In DNA, the CDR3 is TGTGCCAGCAGGACGTGGGCTAGTTATGAGCAGTTCTTC.

V usage is TRBV27 and J usage is TRBJ2-6; D might be TRBD2 (5 bases). Deletions cut 5 bases from V and 0 bases from J, with 17 bases between. Germline loops: CDR1 MNHEY, CDR2 SMNVEV (reference sequence). The CDR3 totals 18 residues. CDR3 bases: TGTGCCAGCAGTATGACGGACTCGGTGAACTCTGGGGCCAACGTCCTGACTTTC. Translating gives CASSMTDSVNSGANVLTF.

CDR3 nucleotide sequence: TGTGCCACCAGCAGAGAAGTAGCGACTTTGGGTATAGATACGCAGTATTTT. Translated, it gives CATSREVATLGIDTQYF. The chain is built from TRBV15 and TRBJ2-3, with D possibly matching TRBD2 (5 bases). This CDR3 is built from 17 residues. Germline CDR1 is LNHNV and CDR2 is YYDKDF (reference sequence). Trimming removed 0 bases from V and 5 bases from J, with 18 bases in between.

This clonotype was counted only a few times. The V call is TRBV6-2 or TRBV6-3, the J call TRBJ2-4; 9 bases agree with TRBD2. Germline CDR1 reads MNHEY; CDR2 reads SVGEGT. The CDR3 is made up of 14 amino acids. V dropped 5 bases and J dropped 6; count of bases not matched to a gene: 5. CDR3: CASSPSGVRNIQYF. The DNA for the CDR3 is TGTGCCAGCAGTCCTAGCGGGGTGAGAAACATTCAGTACTTC.

Concerning this clonotype itself: A single base separates this from a much larger clone, so it may be a read error. J is TRBJ2-7 and V is TRBV5-1; D uncertain. CDR1 and CDR2 (germline): SGHRS, YFSETQ. CDR3 size: 14 residues. The V end was cut by 0 bases, the J end by 2 bases, with 9 bases between. The CDR3: CASSLETTTYEQYF. CDR3 in DNA: TGCGCCAGCAGCTTGGAGACAACCACCTACGAGCAGTACTTC.

This clonotype was picked up a small number of times. The V and J genes are TRBV9 and TRBJ2-3; D possibly corresponds to TRBD1 (6 bases). The germline gives CDR1 SGDLS, CDR2 YYNGEE. Between the trimmed V and J ends, which lost 0 bases and 10 bases, there was a span of 15 bases. CDR3 length equals 14 residues. As DNA, the CDR3 is TGTGCCAGCAGCGTAGTGGACTCCAGGGGAGCGCAGTATTTT. Its protein is CASSVVDSRGAQYF.

This clonotype has more than one count but fewer than ten. The V gene is TRBV6-5, the J gene TRBJ2-7, with D maybe TRBD2 (6 bases). The germline CDR1 and CDR2 sequences are MNHEY and SVGAGI. Trimming shortened V by 0 bases and J by 1 base, and 10 bases separated the two germline ends. The CDR3 loop spans 15 amino acids. CDR3: CASSYSSGPSYEQYF. The DNA for the CDR3 is TGTGCCAGCAGTTACTCGAGCGGGCCATCCTACGAGCAGTACTTC.

This clonotype was counted between two and nine times. This chain links TRBV6-2 or TRBV6-3 with TRBJ2-2; D not certain. This CDR3 is built from 15 residues. Trimming shortened V by 4 bases and J by 5 bases, and 14 bases separated the two germline ends. CDR1 is MNHEY, CDR2 SVGEGT, per germline. CDR3 region: CASSSGPLRTGELFF. CDR3 bases: TGTGCCAGCAGTTCAGGCCCCCTTAGGACCGGGGAGCTGTTTTTT.

This clonotype was observed at least ten times. The rearrangement uses TRBV4-1 and TRBJ1-2; 8 bases map to TRBD1. CDR3 length equals 15 residues. The germline CDR1 and CDR2 sequences are MGHRA and YSYEKL. V dropped 0 bases and J dropped 5; count of bases not matched to a gene: 5. The CDR3 bases are TGCGCCAGCAGCCAAGACAGGGGGCGAGGGTATGGCTACACCTTC. This encodes CASSQDRGRGYGYTF.

The table lists this clonotype with a few counts. The CDR3 sequence is CASSSLGINEKLFF. CDR3 nucleotides: TGTGCCAGCAGTTCGCTGGGGATTAATGAAAAACTGTTTTTT. The V gene is TRBV28, the J gene TRBJ1-4; D is ambiguous. Trimming pared 4 bases from V and 4 bases from J, leaving 10 bases between. There are 14 residues in the CDR3. Germline CDR1 MDHEN, CDR2 SYDVKM.

This clonotype was found a few times. The chain carries TRBV4-3 and TRBJ1-1; perhaps TRBD1 as D (6 bases). Trimming pared 5 bases from V and 4 bases from J, leaving 11 bases between. The CDR3 sequence is 13 residues long. From germline, CDR1 is LGHNA and CDR2 YSLEER. CDR3 DNA sequence: TGCGCCAGCAGCGCTCAGGGGCGCACTGAAGCTTTCTTT. Translating gives CASSAQGRTEAFF.

This clonotype was seen more than once but under ten times. Germline is not matched at one junction end, which may reflect a read error. The chain recombines TRBV20-1 with TRBJ1-2; D gene unclear. The CDR3 is made up of 11 amino acids. CDR1 and CDR2 from the germline V gene are DFQATT and SNEGSKA (reference sequence). The DNA for the CDR3 is TGCAGTGCTAGAGATCGCCGGGAGGCCCTCTTC. Residues: CSARDRREALF.

With regard to this clonotype: Its ends do not fully match the called genes, so a read error is possible. The chain links TRBV7-2 to TRBJ2-7; D is uncertain. From germline, CDR1 is SGHTA and CDR2 FQGNSA. The CDR3 consists of 12 residues. The CDR3 sequence: CSSSLELYEQYF. The CDR3 DNA reads TGTTCCAGCAGCTTAGAATTATACGAGCAGTACTTC.

The CDR3 DNA sequence: TGTGCCAGCAGCCCGTATGACAGGGTCTCTGGAAACACCATATATTTT. Protein sequence: CASSPYDRVSGNTIYF. The chain uses TRBV7-2 and TRBJ1-3, with 7 bases fitting TRBD1. Germline loops: CDR1 SGHTA, CDR2 FQGNSA. The CDR3 covers 16 residues. V was pared by 5 bases and J by 0 bases, with 7 bases of the junction left unmatched.

This clonotype was recorded a few times. The J gene is TRBJ2-6, the V gene TRBV10-3; D remains ambiguous. Trimming left V 3 bases short and J 0 bases short, with 15 bases between. Germline V gives CDR1 ENHRY, CDR2 SYGVKD. This CDR3 has 18 residues. The CDR3 spells CAISDSGRQISGANVLTF. CDR3 nucleotides: TGTGCCATCAGTGATTCGGGCAGACAAATCTCTGGGGCCAACGTCCTGACTTTC.

The V gene is TRBV7-9, the J gene TRBJ1-2, with D perhaps matching TRBD1 (6 bases). The CDR3 runs 14 residues. V was cut by 4 bases and J by 3 bases, with 12 bases left in between. The germline V gene has CDR1 SEHNR and CDR2 FQNEAQ (reference sequence). The CDR3, as DNA: TGTGCCAGCAGCTCCTGGGACATTTACTATGGCTACACCTTC. This translates into CASSSWDIYYGYTF.